This T cell receptor (beta chain) was profiled in a study of regulatory T cells in long-lasting Graves disease. V trimming: 5 bases; J trimming: 3 bases; junction bases outside the gene matches: 6. The length of the CDR3 is 15 residues. Germline V CDR1 and CDR2: SGHTA, FQGNSA. Arm-PCR of CDR3 regions and iRepertoire HTBI primers were used to build TCR beta libraries. TCRdb independently ran MiXCR on the multiplex PCR reads; one entry per CDR3 protein. The table records 450,000 or so distinct CDR3 sequences, around 21% of them present only once. This clonotype appeared many times. Time point in this sample: persistent/refractory GD, antithyroid drugs over 5 years with positive TRAb. Construction of the TCR library relied on RNA isolated from PBMCs.

This specimen was peripheral blood mononuclear cells (PBMCs), taken when the disease was refractory, from a patient treated with antithyroid drugs. The clonotype originates from a female donor with Graves disease. This chain uses TRBV7-2 with TRBJ1-1; 10 bases match TRBD1. For the CDR3, the DNA is TGTGCCAGCAGCACCGGCGGGACAGGGGACACTGAAGCTTTCTTT. Translating it yields CASSTGGTGDTEAFF.